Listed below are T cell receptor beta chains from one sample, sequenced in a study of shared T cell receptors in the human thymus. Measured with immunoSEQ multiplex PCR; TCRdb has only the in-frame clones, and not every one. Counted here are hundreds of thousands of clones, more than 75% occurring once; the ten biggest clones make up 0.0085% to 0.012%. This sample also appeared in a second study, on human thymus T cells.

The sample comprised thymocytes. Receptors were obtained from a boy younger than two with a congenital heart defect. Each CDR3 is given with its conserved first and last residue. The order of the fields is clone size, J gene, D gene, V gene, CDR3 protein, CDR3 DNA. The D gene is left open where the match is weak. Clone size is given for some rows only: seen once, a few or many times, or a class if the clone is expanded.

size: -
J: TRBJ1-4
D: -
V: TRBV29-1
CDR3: CSVAYRVPNEKLFF
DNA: TGCAGCGTTGCCTACAGGGTACCTAATGAAAAACTGTTTTTT

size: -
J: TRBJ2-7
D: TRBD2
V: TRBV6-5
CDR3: CASSSRGATYEQYF
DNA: TGTGCCAGCAGTTCGCGGGGGGCAACCTACGAGCAGTACTTC

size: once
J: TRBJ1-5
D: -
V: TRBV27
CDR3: CASSAMTVSNQPQHF
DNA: TGTGCCAGCAGTGCCATGACAGTCAGCAATCAGCCCCAGCATTTT

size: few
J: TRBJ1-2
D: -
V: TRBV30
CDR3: CAWSVTGSDGYTF
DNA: TGTGCCTGGAGTGTAACGGGGAGTGATGGCTACACCTTC

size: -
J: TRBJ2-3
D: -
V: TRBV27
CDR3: CASSRSTDTQYF
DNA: TGTGCCAGCAGTCGGAGCACAGATACGCAGTATTTT

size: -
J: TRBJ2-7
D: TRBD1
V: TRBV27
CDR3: CAGSGTGQGYEQYF
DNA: TGTGCCGGCAGTGGGACCGGACAGGGTTACGAGCAGTACTTC

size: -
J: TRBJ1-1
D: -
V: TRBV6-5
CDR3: CASSYLGTEAFF
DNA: TGTGCCAGCAGTTACCTCGGTACTGAAGCTTTCTTT

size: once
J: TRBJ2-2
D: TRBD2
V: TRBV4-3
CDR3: CASSQGLPKREGAGELFF
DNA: TGCGCCAGCAGCCAAGGGCTCCCCAAGCGGGAGGGGGCCGGGGAGCTGTTTTTT

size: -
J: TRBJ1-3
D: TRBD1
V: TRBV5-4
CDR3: CASSSFRDRLSGNTIYF
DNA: TGTGCCAGCAGCTCCTTCCGGGACAGACTCTCTGGAAACACCATATATTTT

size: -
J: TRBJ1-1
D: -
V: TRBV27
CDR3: CASSLLQGEAFF
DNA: TGTGCCAGCAGTTTGCTACAGGGTGAAGCTTTCTTT

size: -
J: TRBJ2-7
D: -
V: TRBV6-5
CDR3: CASSEGVSYEQYF
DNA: TGTGCCAGCAGTGAAGGGGTCTCCTACGAGCAGTACTTC

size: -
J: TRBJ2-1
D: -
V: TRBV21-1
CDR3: CASTLRQFF
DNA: TGTGCCAGCACCCTTCGGCAGTTCTTC

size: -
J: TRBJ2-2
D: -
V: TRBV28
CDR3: CASSYPPGTPTGELFF
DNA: TGTGCCAGCAGTTATCCTCCCGGGACACCGACCGGGGAGCTGTTTTTT

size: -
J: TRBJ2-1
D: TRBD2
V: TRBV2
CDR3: CASSPLAGSLYNEQFF
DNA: TGTGCCAGCAGTCCTCTAGCGGGAAGCCTTTACAATGAGCAGTTCTTC

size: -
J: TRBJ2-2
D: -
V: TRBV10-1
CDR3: CANRDRQGGSGELFF
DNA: TGCGCCAACCGTGATAGGCAGGGAGGTTCCGGGGAGCTGTTTTTT

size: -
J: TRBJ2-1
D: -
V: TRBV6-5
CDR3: CASRVAPYNEQFF
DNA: TGTGCCAGCAGGGTAGCACCGTACAATGAGCAGTTCTTC

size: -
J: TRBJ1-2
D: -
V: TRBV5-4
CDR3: CASSLDRAYGYTF
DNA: TGTGCCAGCAGCTTGGACAGGGCCTATGGCTACACCTTC

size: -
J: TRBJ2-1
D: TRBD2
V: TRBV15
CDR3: CATSRVHLSTSGNAYNEQFF
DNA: TGTGCCACCAGCAGAGTCCACCTGAGCACTAGCGGGAACGCTTACAATGAGCAGTTCTTC

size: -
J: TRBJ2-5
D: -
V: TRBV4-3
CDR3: CASSQDLAEETQYF
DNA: TGCGCCAGCAGCCAAGACTTGGCGGAAGAGACCCAGTACTTC

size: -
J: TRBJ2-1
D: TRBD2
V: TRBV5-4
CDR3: CASRRTSAGYNEQFF
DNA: TGTGCCAGCAGGCGCACTAGCGCGGGTTACAATGAGCAGTTCTTC

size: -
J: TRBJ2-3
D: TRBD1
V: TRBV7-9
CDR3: CASSLVRGQGKRVSDTQYF
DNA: TGTGCCAGCAGCTTAGTACGAGGACAGGGAAAGAGAGTTTCAGATACGCAGTATTTT

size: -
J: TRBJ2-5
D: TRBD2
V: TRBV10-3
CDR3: CAISESPSGATQETQYF
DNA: TGTGCCATCAGTGAGTCGCCTAGCGGGGCTACACAAGAGACCCAGTACTTC

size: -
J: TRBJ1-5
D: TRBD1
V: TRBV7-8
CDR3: CASSLSGTGDQPQHF
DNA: TGTGCCAGCAGCCTAAGCGGGACAGGGGATCAGCCCCAGCATTTT

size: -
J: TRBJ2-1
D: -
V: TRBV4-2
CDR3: CASSQERSRSRSYNEQFF
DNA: TGTGCCAGCAGCCAAGAAAGATCGAGGTCGCGCTCCTACAATGAGCAGTTCTTC

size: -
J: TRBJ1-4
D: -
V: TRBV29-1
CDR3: CSVGRFLTNEKLFF
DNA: TGCAGCGTCGGGAGATTTTTAACTAATGAAAAACTGTTTTTT

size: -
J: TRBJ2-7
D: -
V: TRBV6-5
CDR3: CASSFTTNPYEQYF
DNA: TGTGCCAGCAGTTTTACTACTAATCCCTACGAGCAGTACTTC

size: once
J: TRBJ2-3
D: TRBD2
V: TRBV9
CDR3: CASSAFSGSGADTQYF
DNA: TGTGCCAGCAGCGCTTTTAGCGGGAGTGGAGCAGATACGCAGTATTTT

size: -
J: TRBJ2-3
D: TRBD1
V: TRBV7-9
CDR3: CASSLRDRGNRLITDTQYF
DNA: TGTGCCAGCAGCTTGCGGGACAGGGGAAATCGCCTCATCACAGATACGCAGTATTTT

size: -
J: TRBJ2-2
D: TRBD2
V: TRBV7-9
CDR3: CASSLPGASGRRELFF
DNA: TGTGCCAGCAGCTTACCCGGGGCTAGCGGGAGGAGGGAGCTGTTTTTT

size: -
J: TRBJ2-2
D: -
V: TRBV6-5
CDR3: CASERAVNTGELFF
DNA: TGTGCCAGCGAGCGGGCGGTGAACACCGGGGAGCTGTTTTTT

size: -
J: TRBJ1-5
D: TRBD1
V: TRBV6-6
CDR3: CASSFSGTVSQPQHF
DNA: TGTGCCAGCAGTTTCTCCGGGACAGTGAGTCAGCCCCAGCATTTT

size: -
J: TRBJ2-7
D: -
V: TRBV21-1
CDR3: CASSLGNSSYEQYF
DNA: TGTGCCAGCAGTCTCGGAAACAGCTCCTACGAGCAGTACTTC

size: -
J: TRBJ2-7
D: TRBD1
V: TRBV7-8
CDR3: CASSSVGQGPYEQYF
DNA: TGTGCCAGCAGCTCGGTGGGACAGGGCCCCTACGAGCAGTACTTC

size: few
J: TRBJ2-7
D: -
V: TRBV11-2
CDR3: CASSLSQGRYEQYF
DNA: TGTGCCAGCAGCTTATCACAGGGGAGGTACGAGCAGTACTTC

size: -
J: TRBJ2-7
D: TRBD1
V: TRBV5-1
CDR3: CASSVTDRADEQYF
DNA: TGCGCCAGCAGCGTGACGGACAGGGCGGACGAGCAGTACTTC

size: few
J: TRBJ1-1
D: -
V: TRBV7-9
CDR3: CASSPGAEAFF
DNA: TGTGCCAGCAGCCCAGGGGCTGAAGCTTTCTTT

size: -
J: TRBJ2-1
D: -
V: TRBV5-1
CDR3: CASSLRTTNNEQFF
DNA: TGCGCCAGCAGCTTGAGGACTACCAACAATGAGCAGTTCTTC

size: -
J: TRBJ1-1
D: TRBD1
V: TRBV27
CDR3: CASSLGQGHGEAFF
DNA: TGTGCCAGCAGTTTGGGACAGGGCCACGGTGAAGCTTTCTTT

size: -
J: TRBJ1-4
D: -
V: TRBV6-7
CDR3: CAGSGAFGGDGANEKLFF
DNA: TGTGCCGGCTCGGGGGCGTTCGGGGGGGACGGGGCTAATGAAAAACTGTTTTTT

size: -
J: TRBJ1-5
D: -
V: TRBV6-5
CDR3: CASSHGGSNQPQHF
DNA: TGTGCCAGCAGTCATGGGGGCAGCAATCAGCCCCAGCATTTT

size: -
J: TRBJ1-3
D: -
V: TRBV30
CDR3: CAWRSFSGNTIYF
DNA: TGTGCCTGGAGATCGTTCTCTGGAAACACCATATATTTT

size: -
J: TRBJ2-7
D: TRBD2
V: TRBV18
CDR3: CASSPPERESYEQYF
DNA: TGTGCCAGCTCACCACCTGAGCGGGAGTCCTACGAGCAGTACTTC

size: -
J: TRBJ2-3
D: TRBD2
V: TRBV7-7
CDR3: CASTPGTSRTDTQYF
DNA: TGTGCCAGCACCCCCGGGACTAGCCGTACAGATACGCAGTATTTT

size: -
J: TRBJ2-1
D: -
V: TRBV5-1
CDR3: CASSTGGDYNEQFF
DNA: TGCGCCAGCAGCACCGGCGGGGACTACAATGAGCAGTTCTTC

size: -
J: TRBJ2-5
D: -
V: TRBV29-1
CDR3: CSALLSGERGKRAQYF
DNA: TGCAGCGCTCTCCTCTCTGGGGAAAGGGGGAAGAGGGCCCAGTACTTC

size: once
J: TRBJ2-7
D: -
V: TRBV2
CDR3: CASLTPPNNRPEQYF
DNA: TGTGCCAGCTTAACCCCACCTAATAACAGGCCCGAGCAGTACTTC

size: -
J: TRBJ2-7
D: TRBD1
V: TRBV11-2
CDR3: CASSSPGQGTYEQYF
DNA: TGTGCCAGCAGCTCCCCAGGACAGGGCACCTACGAGCAGTACTTC

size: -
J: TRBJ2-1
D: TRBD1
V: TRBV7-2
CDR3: CASSRDREFGQFF
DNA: TGTGCCAGCAGCAGGGACAGAGAGTTTGGGCAGTTCTTC

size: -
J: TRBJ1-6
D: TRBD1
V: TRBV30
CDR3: CACYRGGSPLHF
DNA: TGTGCCTGCTACAGGGGTGGGTCACCCCTCCACTTT